This record looks at one T cell receptor (beta chain) sequence and its context. The V and J ends lost 3 bases and 2 bases respectively, with 7 bases between them. The CDR3 is made up of 13 amino acids. Produced via immunoSEQ multiplex PCR; TCRdb's table is partial and in-frame only. This sample has about 120,000 clones, with 80% to 90% found just once. The data were obtained in a study of control samples from healthy donors and cancer patients. The sequencing input was blood. V usage is TRBV12-3 or TRBV12-4 and J usage is TRBJ1-1; no clear D. This clonotype was sampled from a man aged 25-40 years in good health. As DNA, the CDR3 is TGTGCCAGCAGTTTGGGGAGTAACACTGAAGCTTTCTTT. It specifies CASSLGSNTEAFF.